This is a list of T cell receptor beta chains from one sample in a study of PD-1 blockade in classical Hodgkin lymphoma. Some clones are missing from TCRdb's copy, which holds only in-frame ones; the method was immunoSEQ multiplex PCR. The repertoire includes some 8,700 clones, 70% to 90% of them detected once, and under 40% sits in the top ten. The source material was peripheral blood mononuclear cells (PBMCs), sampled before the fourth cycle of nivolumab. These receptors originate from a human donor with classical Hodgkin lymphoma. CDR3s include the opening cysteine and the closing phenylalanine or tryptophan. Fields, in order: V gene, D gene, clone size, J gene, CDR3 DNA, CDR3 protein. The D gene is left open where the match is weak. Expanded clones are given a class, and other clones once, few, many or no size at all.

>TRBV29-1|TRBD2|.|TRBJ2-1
TGCAGCGTTGTTAAGCGGGACCTGAAATCCTACAATGAGCAGTTCTTC
CSVVKRDLKSYNEQFF
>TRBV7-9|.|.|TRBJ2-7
TGTGCCAGCAGCTTAGCCGGGCTGACCTACGAGCAGTACTTC
CASSLAGLTYEQYF
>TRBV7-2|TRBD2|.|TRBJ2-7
TGTGCCAGCCGCGGGAGGAACTACGAGCAGTACTTC
CASRGRNYEQYF
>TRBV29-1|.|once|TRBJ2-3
TGCAGCACCGGCCTAGGGACTAGCACAGATACGCAGTATTTT
CSTGLGTSTDTQYF
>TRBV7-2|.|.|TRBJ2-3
TGTGCCAGCAGCTTAACGTCGGAGACTCCCGATACGCAGTATTTT
CASSLTSETPDTQYF
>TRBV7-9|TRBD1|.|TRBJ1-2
TGTGCCAGCACCCCACCGGGACAGGTCTATGGCTACACCTTC
CASTPPGQVYGYTF
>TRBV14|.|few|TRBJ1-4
TGTGCCAGCAGCCAAGATTTCGGGCGTCCCCAACTGTTTTTT
CASSQDFGRPQLFF
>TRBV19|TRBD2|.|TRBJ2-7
TGTGCCAGTAGTAAACCGGGACTAGCGTTAAACGAGCAGTACTTC
CASSKPGLALNEQYF
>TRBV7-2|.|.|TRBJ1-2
TGTGCCAGCCTCGATCGGGGGGCGAGGTATGGCTACACCTTC
CASLDRGARYGYTF
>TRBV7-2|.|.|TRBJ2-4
TGTGCCAGCAGCCCCCGAGGTGGGGGTGGGGCCAAAAACATTCAGTACTTC
CASSPRGGGGAKNIQYF
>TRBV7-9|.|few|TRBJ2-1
TGTGCCAGCAGCTTAGTCGGTGTGGGGGGCCCCGATGAGCAGTTCTTC
CASSLVGVGGPDEQFF
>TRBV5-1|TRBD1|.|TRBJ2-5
TGCGCCAGCAGCTCGACTCCACAGGGGGCAGGAGAGACCCAGTACTTC
CASSSTPQGAGETQYF
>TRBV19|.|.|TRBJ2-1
TGTGCCAGTAGTTCCGGTGGACATGAGCAGTTCTTC
CASSSGGHEQFF
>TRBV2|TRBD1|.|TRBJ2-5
TGTGCCAGAGGGGCGAAAGGACAGGGGTTCCAAGAGACCCAGTACTTC
CARGAKGQGFQETQYF
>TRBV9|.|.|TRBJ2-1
TGTGCCAGCAGCGTATTTAGTGGGGATTCCTACAATGAGCAGTTCTTC
CASSVFSGDSYNEQFF
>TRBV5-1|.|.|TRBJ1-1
TGCGCCAGCAGCTTGGGGCAGGGCAGGAAATTTGACACTGAAGCTTTCTTT
CASSLGQGRKFDTEAFF
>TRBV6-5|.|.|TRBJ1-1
TGTGCCAGCAGTTACGCTACAGGGATCGGCACTGAAGCTTTCTTT
CASSYATGIGTEAFF
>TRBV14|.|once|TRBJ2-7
TGTGCCAGCAGCCAAGGTCTACCATCCCTCTACGAGCAGTACTTC
CASSQGLPSLYEQYF
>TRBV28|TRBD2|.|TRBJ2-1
TGTGCCAGCAGTTTGGCTAGACTAGCGGGAGGGAGGAATGAGCAGTTCTTC
CASSLARLAGGRNEQFF
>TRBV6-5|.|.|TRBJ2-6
TGTGCCAGCACCCAACAGTTCTCTGGGGCCAACGTCCTGACTTTC
CASTQQFSGANVLTF
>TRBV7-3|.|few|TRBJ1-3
TGTGCCAGCAGCCCCTCACAGGGAAACACCATATATTTT
CASSPSQGNTIYF
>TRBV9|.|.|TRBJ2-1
TGTGCCAGCAGCGTAGTAGGTAGCTGGGGCGATGAGCAGTTCTTC
CASSVVGSWGDEQFF
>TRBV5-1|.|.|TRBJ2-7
TGCGCCAGCAGCTTAGGTGGGATTGGATACGAGCAGTACTTC
CASSLGGIGYEQYF
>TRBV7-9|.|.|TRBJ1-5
TGTGCCAGCAGCCGGGGGGGGCAGAAGGATCAGCCCCAGCATTTT
CASSRGGQKDQPQHF
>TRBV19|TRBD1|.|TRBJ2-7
TGTGCCAGTAGTATACCCGGACAGGGTGCCTACGAGCAGTACTTC
CASSIPGQGAYEQYF
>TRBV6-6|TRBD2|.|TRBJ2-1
TGTGCCAGCAGCCCGGGACTAGCGGGTGTCAATGAGCAGTTCTTC
CASSPGLAGVNEQFF
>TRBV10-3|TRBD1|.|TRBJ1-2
TGTGCCATCAGTGAGACGGACAGGGGCTACACCTTC
CAISETDRGYTF
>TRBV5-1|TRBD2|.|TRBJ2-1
TGCGCCAGCAGCTTTGCGGGGGGAACATACAATGAGCAGTTCTTC
CASSFAGGTYNEQFF
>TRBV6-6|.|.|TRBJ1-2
TGTGCCAGCAGAGGACAGACGTCTAACTATGGCTACACCTTC
CASRGQTSNYGYTF
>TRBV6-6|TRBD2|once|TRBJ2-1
TGTGCCAGCAGTTATCTAGCGGGTTACAATGAGCAGTTCTTC
CASSYLAGYNEQFF
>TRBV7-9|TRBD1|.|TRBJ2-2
TGTGCCAGCATAATCCAACAGGGGGCTTTTCCCGGGGAGCTGTTTTTT
CASIIQQGAFPGELFF
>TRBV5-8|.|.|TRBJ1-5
TGTGCCAGCAGCTTGAAACAGACTAGCAATCAGCCCCAGCATTTT
CASSLKQTSNQPQHF
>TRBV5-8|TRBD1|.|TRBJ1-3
TGTGCCAGCAGCTTAAACACCGGGACAGCCTCTGGAAACACCATATATTTT
CASSLNTGTASGNTIYF
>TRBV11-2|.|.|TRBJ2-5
TGTGCCAGCAGCTTAGAACGGGCCATCCAAGAGACCCAGTACTTC
CASSLERAIQETQYF
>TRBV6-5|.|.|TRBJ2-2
TGTGCCAGCAGGCTCTTAAACACCGGGGAGCTGTTTTTT
CASRLLNTGELFF
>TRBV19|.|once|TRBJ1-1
TGTGCCAGTAGTATAGCGGGCAGCGCGAACACTGAAGCTTTCTTT
CASSIAGSANTEAFF
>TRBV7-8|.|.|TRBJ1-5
TGTGCCAGCAGCCCGTCTTGGGGGAGCAATCAGCCCCAGCATTTT
CASSPSWGSNQPQHF
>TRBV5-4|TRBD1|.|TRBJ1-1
TGTGCCAGCAGCTTGGATGGCAGGGGGCGAGAAGCTTTCTTT
CASSLDGRGREAFF
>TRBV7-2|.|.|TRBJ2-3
TGTGCCAGCAGCCCTTATGATACGCAGTATTTT
CASSPYDTQYF
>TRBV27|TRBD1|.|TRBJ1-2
TGTGCCAGCAGGCCAGGGGGTTGGAATGGCTACACCTTC
CASRPGGWNGYTF
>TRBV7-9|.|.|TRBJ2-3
TGTGCCAGCAGCTTAGAGGGCTCGAGGACAGATACGCAGTATTTT
CASSLEGSRTDTQYF